This T cell receptor (beta chain) was sequenced during a study of regulatory T cells in long-lasting Graves disease. On this clonotype itself: The antigen remains unidentified.

For TCR beta, libraries came from iRepertoire HTBI primers and Arm-PCR of CDR3 regions. One entry per CDR3 protein, called by TCRdb with MiXCR from the multiplex PCR reads. The sample lists some 470,000 distinct CDR3 sequences; 20% to 25% were seen once. Deletions cut 10 bases from V and 1 base from J, with 16 bases between. CDR3 size: 14 residues. In germline, CDR1 is SEHNR, CDR2 FQNEAQ (reference sequence). Time point of the sample: persistent/refractory GD, antithyroid drugs over 5 years with positive TRAb. Construction of the TCR library relied on RNA isolated from PBMCs. Notes on the study in general: Accuracy may have suffered from the small sample size. Whereas 966 public clonotypes were shared by new patients, persistent patients shared more, at 2,500 to 3,500.

This material consisted of peripheral blood mononuclear cells (PBMCs), taken when the disease was refractory, from a patient treated with antithyroid drugs. The source is a female donor with Graves disease. The chain joins TRBV7-9 to TRBJ2-5; perhaps TRBD1 as D (5 bases). The CDR3 nucleotides read TGTGCCATCATACAGGTTTATTCCCAAGAGACCCAGTACTTC. The encoded protein is CAIIQVYSQETQYF.